This TCR beta chain was obtained from a study of blood T cell repertoires in COVID-19. About the research overall: Samples of COVID-19 (acute and convalescent) were obtained from the United States, Italy and Spain.

Under the authors' procedure: The authors estimated nucleated cell counts from reference gene primer amplification. Generated by immunoSEQ multiplex PCR, the TCRdb table keeps only in-frame clones and is missing some. That table supplies the V and J calls and clone size; D and trimming were determined from the DNA. The sample contains approximately 83,000 clones, 75% to 85% of which appear only once. This CDR3 comprises 15 residues. Germline CDR1 is MNHEY and CDR2 is SVGAGI. Deletions cut 2 bases from V and 4 bases from J, with 14 bases between. V is TRBV6-5 and J is TRBJ1-2, with a possible D match to TRBD1 (5 bases). The sequence was collected from a woman aged 80 or over with acute or convalescent COVID-19. Sequenced: peripheral blood. The CDR3 region has the DNA TGTGCCAGCAGTTACGGCTCAGGGTTGGGCTATGGCTACACCTTC. Its translation: CASSYGSGLGYGYTF.